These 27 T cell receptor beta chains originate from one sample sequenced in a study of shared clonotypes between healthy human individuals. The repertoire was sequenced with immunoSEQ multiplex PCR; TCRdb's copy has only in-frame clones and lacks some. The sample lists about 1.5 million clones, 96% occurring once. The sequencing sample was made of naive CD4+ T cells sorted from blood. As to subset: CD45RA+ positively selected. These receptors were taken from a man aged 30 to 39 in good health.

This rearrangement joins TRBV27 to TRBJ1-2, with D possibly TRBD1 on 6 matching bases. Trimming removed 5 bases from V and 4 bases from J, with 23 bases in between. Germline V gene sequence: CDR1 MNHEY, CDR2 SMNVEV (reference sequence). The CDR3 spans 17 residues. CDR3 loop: CASSTLQGPGRGYGYTF. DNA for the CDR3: TGTGCCAGCAGTACCTTACAGGGCCCCGGGCGAGGCTATGGCTACACCTTC.

The CDR3 nucleotides read TGCAGCGTTTCCGACCCGTTTTCCTTTGGGGAGACCCAGTACTTC. This translates into CSVSDPFSFGETQYF. This chain links TRBV29-1 with TRBJ2-5, with D hard to call. This CDR3 has 15 residues. The germline gives CDR1 SQVTM, CDR2 ANQGSEA. V lost 5 bases to trimming and J lost 5 bases, with 21 bases between them.

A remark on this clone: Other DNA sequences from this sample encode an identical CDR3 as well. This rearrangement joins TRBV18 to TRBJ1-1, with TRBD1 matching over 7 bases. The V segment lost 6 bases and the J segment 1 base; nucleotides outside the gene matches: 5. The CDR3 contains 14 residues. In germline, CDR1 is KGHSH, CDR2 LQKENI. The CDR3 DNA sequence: TGTGCCAGCTCCCGCGACAGGGAGAACACTGAAGCTTTCTTT. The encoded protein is CASSRDRENTEAFF.

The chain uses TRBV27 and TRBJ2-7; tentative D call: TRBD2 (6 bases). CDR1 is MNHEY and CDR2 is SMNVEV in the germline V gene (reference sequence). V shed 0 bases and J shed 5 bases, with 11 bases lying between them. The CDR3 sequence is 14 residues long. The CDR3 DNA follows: TGTGCCAGCAGTTTATCGCGGGGATTTAACGAGCAGTACTTC. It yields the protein CASSLSRGFNEQYF.

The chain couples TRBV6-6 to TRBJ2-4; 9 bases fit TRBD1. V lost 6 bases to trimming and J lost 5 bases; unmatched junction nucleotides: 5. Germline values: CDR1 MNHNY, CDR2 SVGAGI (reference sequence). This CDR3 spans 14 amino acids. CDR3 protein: CASRNRGLQNIQYF. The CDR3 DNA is TGTGCCAGCAGGAACAGGGGGCTACAAAACATTCAGTACTTC.

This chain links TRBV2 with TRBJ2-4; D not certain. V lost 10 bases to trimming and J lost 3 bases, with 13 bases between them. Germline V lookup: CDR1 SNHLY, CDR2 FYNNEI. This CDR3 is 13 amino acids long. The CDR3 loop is CATAVSDKNIQYF. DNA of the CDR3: TGTGCCACCGCGGTGAGCGACAAAAACATTCAGTACTTC.

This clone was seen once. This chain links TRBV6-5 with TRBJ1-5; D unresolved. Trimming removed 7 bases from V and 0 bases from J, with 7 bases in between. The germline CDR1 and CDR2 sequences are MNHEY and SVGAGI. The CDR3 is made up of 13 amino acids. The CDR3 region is CASKRDSNQPQHF. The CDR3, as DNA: TGTGCCAGCAAGCGAGATAGCAATCAGCCCCAGCATTTT.

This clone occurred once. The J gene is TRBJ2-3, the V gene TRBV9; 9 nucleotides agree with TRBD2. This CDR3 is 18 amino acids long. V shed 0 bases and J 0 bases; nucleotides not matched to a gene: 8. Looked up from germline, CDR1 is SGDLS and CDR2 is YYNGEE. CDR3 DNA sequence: TGTGCCAGCAGCGTAGGGCCAGGCGGGAGGGCCAGCACAGATACGCAGTATTTT. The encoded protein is CASSVGPGGRASTDTQYF.

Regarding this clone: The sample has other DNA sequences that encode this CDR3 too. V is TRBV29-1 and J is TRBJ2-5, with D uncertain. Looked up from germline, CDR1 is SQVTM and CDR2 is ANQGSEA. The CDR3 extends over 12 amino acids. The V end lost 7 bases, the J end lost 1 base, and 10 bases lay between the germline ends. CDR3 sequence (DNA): TGCAGCGCTGGAGAAGGCCAAGAGACCCAGTACTTC. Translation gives CSAGEGQETQYF.

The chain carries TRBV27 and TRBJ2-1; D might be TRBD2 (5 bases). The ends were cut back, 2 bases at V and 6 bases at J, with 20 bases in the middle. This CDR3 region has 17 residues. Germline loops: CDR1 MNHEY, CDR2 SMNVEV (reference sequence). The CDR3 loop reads CASSLLNGIPIGNEQFF. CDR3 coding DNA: TGTGCCAGCAGTTTACTAAACGGGATCCCTATCGGCAATGAGCAGTTCTTC.

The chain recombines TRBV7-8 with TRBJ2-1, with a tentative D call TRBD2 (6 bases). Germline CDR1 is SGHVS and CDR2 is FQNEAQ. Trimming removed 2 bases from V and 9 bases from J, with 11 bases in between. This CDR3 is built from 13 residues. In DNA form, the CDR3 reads TGTGCCAGCAGCTTAAGGTCGGAGGGTGAGCAGTTCTTC. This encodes CASSLRSEGEQFF.

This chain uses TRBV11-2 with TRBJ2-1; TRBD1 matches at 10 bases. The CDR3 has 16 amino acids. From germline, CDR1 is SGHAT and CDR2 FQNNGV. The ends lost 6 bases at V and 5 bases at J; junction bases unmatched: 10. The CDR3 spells CASRYSGTGAHNEQFF. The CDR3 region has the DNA TGTGCCAGCAGATACTCCGGGACAGGGGCGCACAATGAGCAGTTCTTC. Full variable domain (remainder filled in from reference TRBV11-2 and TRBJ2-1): EAGVAQSPRYKIIEKRQSVAFWCNPISGHATLYWYQQILGQGPKLLIQFQNNGVVDDSQLPKDRFSAERLKGVDSTLKIQPAKLEDSAVYLCASRYSGTGAHNEQFFGPGTRLTVL.

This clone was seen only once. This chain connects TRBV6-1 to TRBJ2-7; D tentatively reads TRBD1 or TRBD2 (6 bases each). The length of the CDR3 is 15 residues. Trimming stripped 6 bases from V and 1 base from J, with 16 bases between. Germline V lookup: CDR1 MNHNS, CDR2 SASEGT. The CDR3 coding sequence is TGTGCCAGCAGGGGAGGTCAGGGGCCTTCCTACGAGCAGTACTTC. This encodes CASRGGQGPSYEQYF.

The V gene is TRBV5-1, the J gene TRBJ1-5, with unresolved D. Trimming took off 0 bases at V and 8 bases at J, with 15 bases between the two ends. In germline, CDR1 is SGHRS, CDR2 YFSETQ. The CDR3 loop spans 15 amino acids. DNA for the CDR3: TGCGCCAGCAGCTTGGCCGGAAGGGCTGAGGAGCCCCAGCATTTT. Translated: CASSLAGRAEEPQHF.

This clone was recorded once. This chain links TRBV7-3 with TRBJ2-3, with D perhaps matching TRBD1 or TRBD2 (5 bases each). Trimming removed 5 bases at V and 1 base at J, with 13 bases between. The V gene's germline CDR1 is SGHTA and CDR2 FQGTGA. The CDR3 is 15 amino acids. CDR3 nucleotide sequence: TGTGCCAGCAGCCGGACTGGGGCTGGCACAGATACGCAGTATTTT. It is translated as CASSRTGAGTDTQYF. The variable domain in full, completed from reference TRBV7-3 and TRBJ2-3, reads GAGVSQTPSNKVTEKGKYVELRCDPISGHTALYWYRQSLGQGPEFLIYFQGTGAADDSGLPNDRFFAVRPEGSVSTLKIQRTERGDSAVYLCASSRTGAGTDTQYFGPGTRLTVL.

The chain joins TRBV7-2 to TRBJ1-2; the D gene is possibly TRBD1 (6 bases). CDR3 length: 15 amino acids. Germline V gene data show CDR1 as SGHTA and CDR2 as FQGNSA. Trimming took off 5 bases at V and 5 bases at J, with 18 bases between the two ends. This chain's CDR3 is CASSQAGAGKYGYTF. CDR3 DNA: TGTGCCAGCAGCCAAGCAGGGGCAGGGAAATATGGCTACACCTTC.

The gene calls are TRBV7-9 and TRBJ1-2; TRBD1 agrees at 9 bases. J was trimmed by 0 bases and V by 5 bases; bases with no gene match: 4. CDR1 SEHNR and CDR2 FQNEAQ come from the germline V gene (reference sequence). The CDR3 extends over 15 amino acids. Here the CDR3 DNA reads TGTGCCAGCAGCAGTAGGACAGGGGCTAACTATGGCTACACCTTC. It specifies CASSSRTGANYGYTF.

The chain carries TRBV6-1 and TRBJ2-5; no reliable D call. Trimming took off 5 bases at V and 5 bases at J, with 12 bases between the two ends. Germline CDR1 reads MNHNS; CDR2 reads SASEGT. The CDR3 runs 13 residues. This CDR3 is CASSTLGWETQYF. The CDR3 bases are TGTGCCAGCAGTACACTGGGTTGGGAGACCCAGTACTTC.

The CDR3, as DNA: TGTGCCAGCAGCTCTGGAGTGCCCGGTGAGCAGTTCTTC. Protein sequence: CASSSGVPGEQFF. The genes are TRBV7-6 and TRBJ2-1; D gene unclear. Per germline, CDR1 SGHVS and CDR2 FNYEAQ. This CDR3 region has 13 residues. The V gene lost 4 bases and the J gene lost 9 bases, with 13 bases spanning the gap.

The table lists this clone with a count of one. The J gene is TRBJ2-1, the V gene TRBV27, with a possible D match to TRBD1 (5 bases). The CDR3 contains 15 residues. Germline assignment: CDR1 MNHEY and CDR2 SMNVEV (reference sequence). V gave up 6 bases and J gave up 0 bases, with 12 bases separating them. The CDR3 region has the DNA TGTGCCAGCAGGGGGCTTATGGGCTCCTACAATGAGCAGTTCTTC. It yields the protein CASRGLMGSYNEQFF.

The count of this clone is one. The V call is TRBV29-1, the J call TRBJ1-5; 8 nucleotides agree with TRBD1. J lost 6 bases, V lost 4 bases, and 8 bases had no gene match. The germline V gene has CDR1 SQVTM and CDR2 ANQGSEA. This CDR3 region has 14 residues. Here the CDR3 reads CSVVLGQGPQPQHF. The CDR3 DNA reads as TGCAGCGTTGTCCTCGGACAGGGACCTCAGCCCCAGCATTTT.

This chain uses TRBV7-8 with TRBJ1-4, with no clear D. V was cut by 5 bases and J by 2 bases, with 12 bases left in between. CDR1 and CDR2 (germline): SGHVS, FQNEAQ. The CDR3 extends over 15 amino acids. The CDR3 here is CASSIPGGTNEKLFF. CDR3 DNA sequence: TGTGCCAGCAGCATACCGGGAGGGACTAATGAAAAACTGTTTTTT.

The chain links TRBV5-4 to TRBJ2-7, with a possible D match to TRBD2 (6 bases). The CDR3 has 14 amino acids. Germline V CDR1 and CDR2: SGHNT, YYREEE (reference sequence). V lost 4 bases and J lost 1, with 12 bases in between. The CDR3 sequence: CASSPEGGSYEQYF. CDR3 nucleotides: TGTGCCAGCAGCCCGGAGGGTGGGTCCTACGAGCAGTACTTC.

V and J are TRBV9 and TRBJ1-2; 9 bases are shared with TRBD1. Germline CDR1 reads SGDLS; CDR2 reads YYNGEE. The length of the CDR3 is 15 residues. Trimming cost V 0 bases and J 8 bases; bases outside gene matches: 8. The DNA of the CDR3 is TGTGCCAGCAGCGTAGGGAGGGGACAGGGACGGGGCTACACCTTC. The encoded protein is CASSVGRGQGRGYTF. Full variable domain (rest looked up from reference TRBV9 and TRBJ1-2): DSGVTQTPKHLITATGQRVTLRCSPRSGDLSVYWYQQSLDQGLQFLIQYYNGEERAKGNILERFSAQQFPDLHSELNLSSLELGDSALYFCASSVGRGQGRGYTFGSGTRLTVV.

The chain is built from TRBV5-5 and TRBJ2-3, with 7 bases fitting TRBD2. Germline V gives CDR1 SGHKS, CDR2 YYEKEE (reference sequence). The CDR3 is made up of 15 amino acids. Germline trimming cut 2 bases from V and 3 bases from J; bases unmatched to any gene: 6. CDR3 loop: CASSLGGSATDTQYF. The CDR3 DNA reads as TGTGCCAGCAGCTTAGGCGGGAGTGCGACAGATACGCAGTATTTT.

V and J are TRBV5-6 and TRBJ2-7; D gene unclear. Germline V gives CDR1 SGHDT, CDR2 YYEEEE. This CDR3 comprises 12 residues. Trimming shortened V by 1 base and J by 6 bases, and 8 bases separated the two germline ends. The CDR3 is CASSLWRREQYF. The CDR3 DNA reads TGTGCCAGCAGCTTGTGGCGCCGCGAGCAGTACTTC.

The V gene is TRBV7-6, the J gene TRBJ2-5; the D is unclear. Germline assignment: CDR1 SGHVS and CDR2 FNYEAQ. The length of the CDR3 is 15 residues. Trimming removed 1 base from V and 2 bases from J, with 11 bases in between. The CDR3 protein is CASSLGRVLQETQYF. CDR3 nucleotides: TGTGCCAGCAGCTTAGGACGGGTATTGCAAGAGACCCAGTACTTC.